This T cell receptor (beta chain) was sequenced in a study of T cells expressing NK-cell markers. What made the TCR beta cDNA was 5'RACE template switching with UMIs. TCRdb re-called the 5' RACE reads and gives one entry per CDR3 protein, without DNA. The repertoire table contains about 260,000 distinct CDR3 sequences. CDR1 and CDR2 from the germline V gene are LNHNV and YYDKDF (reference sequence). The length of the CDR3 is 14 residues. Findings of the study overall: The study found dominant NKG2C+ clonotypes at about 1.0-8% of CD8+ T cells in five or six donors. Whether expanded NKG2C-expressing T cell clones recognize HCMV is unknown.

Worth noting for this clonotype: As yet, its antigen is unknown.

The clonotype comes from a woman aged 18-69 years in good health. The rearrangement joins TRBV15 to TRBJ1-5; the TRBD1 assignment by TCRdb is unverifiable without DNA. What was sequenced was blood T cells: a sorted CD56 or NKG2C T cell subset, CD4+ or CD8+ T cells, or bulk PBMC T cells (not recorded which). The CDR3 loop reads CATSTRQSNQPQHF.